These 4 T cell receptor beta chains originate from one sample sequenced in a study of T-cell reconstitution after alpha-beta-depleted transplantation in children. This sample's TCRbeta library carried unique molecular identifier barcodes. TCRdb independently ran MiXCR on the PCR reads; one entry per CDR3 protein. The sample gives 490,000 or so distinct CDR3 sequences, approximately 12% of which show up once; 5% to 6% is in the top ten. Here the sequenced sample was PBMCs from the stem cell graft donor, taken from the stem cell graft. The receptors come from a human donor who donated a stem cell graft to a child with combined immunodeficiency.

This clonotype was observed a handful of times. The chain combines TRBV20-1 with TRBJ2-2; no reliable D call. The ends were cut back, 3 bases at V and 6 bases at J, with 17 bases in the middle. This CDR3 is 15 amino acids long. Germline V gene sequence: CDR1 DFQATT, CDR2 SNEGSKA (reference sequence). The CDR3 sequence: CSARAPNTGPGELFF. CDR3 coding DNA: TGCAGTGCTAGGGCCCCTAACACGGGCCCCGGGGAGCTGTTTTTT.

V usage is TRBV6-5 and J usage is TRBJ2-7; TRBD1 is a possible D gene (6 bases). Trimming cost V 7 bases and J 3 bases, with 22 bases left between them. Germline V gene sequence: CDR1 MNHEY, CDR2 SVGAGI. CDR3 length: 16 amino acids. The CDR3 DNA follows: TGTGCCAGCAAGTTACGCACAGGGCTGGGGGACTACGAGCAGTACTTC. Its translation: CASKLRTGLGDYEQYF.

This clonotype has ten or more counts. The chain recombines TRBV5-1 with TRBJ2-1; 7 nucleotides agree with TRBD1. Losses at the gene ends were 0 bases for V and 9 bases for J; bases not matched to a gene: 9. The CDR3 totals 15 residues. The germline gives CDR1 SGHRS, CDR2 YFSETQ. Here the CDR3 reads CASSLGQGTLREQFF. Here the CDR3 DNA reads TGCGCCAGCAGCTTGGGACAGGGAACGCTCCGTGAGCAGTTCTTC.

This clonotype was seen ten or more times. The chain carries TRBV4-3 and TRBJ1-1; possible D gene TRBD1, 5 bases. V gave up 5 bases and J gave up 3 bases, with 13 bases separating them. This CDR3 region has 14 residues. The germline gives CDR1 LGHNA, CDR2 YSLEER. DNA for the CDR3: TGCGCCAGCAGCAAGGGGTGGGAGGACACTGAAGCTTTCTTT. Its translation is CASSKGWEDTEAFF.